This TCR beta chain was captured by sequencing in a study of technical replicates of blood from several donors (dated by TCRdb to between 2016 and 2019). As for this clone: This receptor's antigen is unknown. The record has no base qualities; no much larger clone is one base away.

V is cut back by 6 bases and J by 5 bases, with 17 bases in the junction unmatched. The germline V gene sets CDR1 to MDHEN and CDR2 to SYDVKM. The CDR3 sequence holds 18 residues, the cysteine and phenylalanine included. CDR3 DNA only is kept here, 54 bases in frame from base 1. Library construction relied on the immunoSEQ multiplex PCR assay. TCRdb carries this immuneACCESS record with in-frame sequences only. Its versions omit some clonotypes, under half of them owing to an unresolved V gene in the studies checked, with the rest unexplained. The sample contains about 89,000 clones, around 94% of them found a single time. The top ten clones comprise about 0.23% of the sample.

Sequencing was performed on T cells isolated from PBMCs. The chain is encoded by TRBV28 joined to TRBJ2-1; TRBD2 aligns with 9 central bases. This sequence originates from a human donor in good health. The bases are TGTGCCAGCAGCTGGAAAGGGACGGGTAGCGGGAGTAACAATGAGCAGTTCTTC. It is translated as CASSWKGTGSGSNNEQFF.